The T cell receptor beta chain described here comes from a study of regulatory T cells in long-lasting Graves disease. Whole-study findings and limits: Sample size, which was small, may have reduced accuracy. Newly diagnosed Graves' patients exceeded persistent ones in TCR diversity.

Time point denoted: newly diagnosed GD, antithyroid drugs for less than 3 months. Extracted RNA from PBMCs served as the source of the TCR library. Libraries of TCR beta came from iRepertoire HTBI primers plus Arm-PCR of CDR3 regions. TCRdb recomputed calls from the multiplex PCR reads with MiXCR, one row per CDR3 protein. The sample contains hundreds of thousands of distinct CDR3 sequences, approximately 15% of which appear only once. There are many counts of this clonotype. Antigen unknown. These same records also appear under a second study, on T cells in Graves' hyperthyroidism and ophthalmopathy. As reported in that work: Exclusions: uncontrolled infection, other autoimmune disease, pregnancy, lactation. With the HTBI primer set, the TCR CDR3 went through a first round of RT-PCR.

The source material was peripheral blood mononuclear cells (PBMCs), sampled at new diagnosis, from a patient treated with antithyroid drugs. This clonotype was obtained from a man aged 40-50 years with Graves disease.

The CDR3 reads CASMEQGGEKLFF. DNA for the CDR3: TGTGCCAGCATGGAGCAGGGCGGAGAAAAACTGTTTTTT. The chain combines TRBV28 with TRBJ1-4, with D possibly matching TRBD1 (5 bases). The CDR3 contains 13 residues. Germline lookup yields CDR1 MDHEN and CDR2 SYDVKM. Trimming took 7 bases from V and 8 from J, leaving 14 bases between them.